This T cell receptor beta chain was found in a study of blood T cell repertoires in COVID-19. Study at large: T cells, B-cell-depleted T cells, or PBMCs supplied cDNA or gDNA.

Profiling relied on immunoSEQ multiplex PCR, and the TCRdb table lists in-frame clones only, not all of them. The table shows about 360,000 clones, with 88% occurring only once. Germline CDR1 is LGHNT and CDR2 is FRNRAP. V shed 0 bases and J 4 bases; nucleotides not matched to a gene: 7. CDR3 size: 18 residues. Recruits, aged roughly 18 to 89 years, lived in approximately 26 US areas. Sample: PBMCs or T cells enriched from blood (not recorded which). The J gene is TRBJ2-2, the V gene TRBV12-5; TRBD1 matches at 11 bases. This TCR came from a woman between 35 and 50 years old with acute COVID-19. For the CDR3, the DNA is TGTGCTAGTGGTTTGGTAGCTGGGACAGGGGGTAGCACCGGGGAGCTGTTTTTT. As protein: CASGLVAGTGGSTGELFF.